This is a list of T cell receptor beta chains from one sample in a study of OX40 agonist ivuxolimab in advanced cancers. The assay was immunoSEQ multiplex PCR, and TCRdb's table has in-frame clones only and misses some. The sample shows tens of thousands of clones, about 91% of them seen only once. The specimen comprised CD4+ or CD8+ T cells sorted from blood, sampled in a trial of the OX40 agonist ivuxolimab. These receptors came from an adult with an advanced solid tumor such as melanoma, head and neck, liver or kidney cancer. Both conserved end residues are part of each CDR3. A D gene is named only where the DNA matches it firmly. Not all rows give a size; the values are once, few, many and, for expanded clones, a class.

size	D	V	J	DNA	CDR3
.	TRBD1	TRBV7-9	TRBJ1-2	TGTGCCAGCAGCTCTCGGACAGGGGATGGGACGTATGGCTACACCTTC	CASSSRTGDGTYGYTF
.	.	TRBV11-2	TRBJ1-4	TGTGCCAGCAGCTTAGGCGGTAATGAAAAACTGTTTTTT	CASSLGGNEKLFF
.	TRBD1	TRBV4-2	TRBJ1-2	TGTGCCAGCAGCCAATGGGGACAGGATATTGTAGATGGCTACACCTTC	CASSQWGQDIVDGYTF
.	.	TRBV11-2	TRBJ2-1	TGTGCCAGCAGCCCCACAGCGGGACAAGAGCAGTTCTTC	CASSPTAGQEQFF
.	.	TRBV10-2	TRBJ2-1	TGCGCCAGCAGTGAGAGTCTAGGCGCCTACAATGAGCAGTTCTTC	CASSESLGAYNEQFF
.	TRBD1	TRBV18	TRBJ2-7	TGTGCCAGCTCACCCGGTGGACAGGGGGCTTACGAGCAGTACTTC	CASSPGGQGAYEQYF
.	.	TRBV7-9	TRBJ1-5	TGTGCCAGCAGCTTAGGGGCTGGGCAGCCCCAGCATTTT	CASSLGAGQPQHF
once	.	TRBV5-1	TRBJ2-5	TGCGCCAGCAGCTTTAGCCAGGGGGGGACCCAGTACTTC	CASSFSQGGTQYF
.	TRBD1	TRBV15	TRBJ2-7	TGTGCCACCAGCAATACAGGGGACGAGCAGTACTTC	CATSNTGDEQYF
.	.	TRBV6-5	TRBJ2-7	TGTGCCAGCAGTTATGCCGGGCTCTCCTACGAGCAGTACTTC	CASSYAGLSYEQYF